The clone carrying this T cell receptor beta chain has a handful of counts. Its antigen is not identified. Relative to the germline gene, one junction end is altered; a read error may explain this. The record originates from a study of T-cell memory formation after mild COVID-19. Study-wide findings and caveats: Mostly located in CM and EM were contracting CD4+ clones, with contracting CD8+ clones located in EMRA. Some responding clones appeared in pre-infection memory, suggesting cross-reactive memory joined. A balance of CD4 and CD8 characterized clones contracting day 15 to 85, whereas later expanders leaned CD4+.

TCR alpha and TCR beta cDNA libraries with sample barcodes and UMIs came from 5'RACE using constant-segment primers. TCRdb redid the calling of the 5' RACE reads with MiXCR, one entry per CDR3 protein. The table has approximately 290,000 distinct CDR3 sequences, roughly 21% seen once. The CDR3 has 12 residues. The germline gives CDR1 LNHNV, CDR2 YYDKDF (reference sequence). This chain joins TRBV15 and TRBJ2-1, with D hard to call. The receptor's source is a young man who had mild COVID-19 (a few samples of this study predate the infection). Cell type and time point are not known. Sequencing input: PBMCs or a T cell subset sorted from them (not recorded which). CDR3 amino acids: CATSWSGLDASF. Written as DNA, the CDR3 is TGTGCCACCAGCTGGAGTGGCCTCGACGCGTCCTTC.